This T cell receptor beta chain was sequenced in a study of shared clonotypes between healthy human individuals (dated by TCRdb to about 2020). Regarding the study in general: The cohort included three men and a couple of women between 18 and 49 years of age. For each donor, CD4 naive and CD4 memory were each given three plates, CD8 naive was given two plates, and CD8 memory was given one plate. To estimate repertoire size and how much clonotypes are shared between individuals, the study performed deep sequencing of blood TCR repertoires from a handful of healthy adults. Libraries were prepared and TCR repertoires were sequenced by different laboratories using diverse techniques, in order to increase sequencing depth and limit assay-specific biases. Between about 0.85 and 9.5 billion PBMCs per donor were obtained by leukapheresis. Broader findings and caveats from the paper: Sharing across a handful of donors was observed for 4.5% to 6.5% of naive CD4, less than 4% of naive CD8, 2% to 2.5% of memory CD4, and roughly 0.43% of memory CD8 clonotypes. Compared with non-shared clonotypes, the clonotypes found in all four sorted-subset donors had higher generation probabilities. Even with the large sequencing depth, rarefaction of the sorted-subset datasets indicated that sequencing was incomplete. Naive subsets generally had larger estimated clonotype richness than memory subsets did. The small number of donors limited the genetic and exposure-history diversity represented. Sampling was restricted to blood, and TCR repertoires in tissues likely differ from the TCR repertoires found in blood. Pairwise subsampling led to the expectation that sequencing depth would affect the degree of clonotype sharing among donors.

The donors were healthy, HIV-negative adults who had no recently reported acute infections or vaccinations. Every donor was a Caucasian adult residing in Nashville, Tennessee, USA. CD4+ T cells were enriched by magnetic negative selection; naive cells were then positively selected on CD45RA, and the negative fraction formed the memory subset. Blood was obtained by leukapheresis, after which PBMCs were separated by Ficoll-Histopaque density gradient centrifugation and cryopreserved in liquid nitrogen vapor phase. Analytical flow cytometry was used to check the purity and quantity of every magnetically sorted T cell population. Each sorted fraction had its genomic DNA isolated and then quantified by UV absorbance on a Nanodrop 2000c. In the germline V gene, CDR1 corresponds to MDHEN and CDR2 to SYDVKM. The CDR3 has 15 amino acids, counting the end cysteine and phenylalanine. Solely the CDR3 DNA is kept, with 45 bases framed from the first base. V is shortened by 4 bases, J by 6 bases, and the region joining them spans 15 bases.

Comment on this clone: Its binding antigen is unknown. Per-base quality was not reported, and no clone a single base away is much larger than it.

Using the deep immunoSEQ assay, multiplex PCR amplified TCR CDR3 regions from genomic DNA. Genomic DNA extracted from each cell subset was distributed evenly over all wells of several immunoSEQ 96-well plates, and each plate served as one replicate. For sorted subsets, each replicate PCR was loaded with 200 to 250 ng genomic DNA, equivalent to about 30,000 T cell genomes. The purified libraries were quantified using a Qubit 3.0 fluorometer, sized with a Bioanalyzer 2100, and then quantified again using the KAPA Library Quantification kit. A separate single-read 150-cycle Illumina NextSeq 550 flow cell was used to sequence each immunoSEQ 96-well plate. The paper's processing steps were these. The immunoSEQ output contained only junctional sequences without quality scores, so filtering could not match that applied to full-length reads. To assign V/J genes and CDR3, sequences were annotated against IMGT germline references using PyIR, a Python wrapper for IgBLAST v1.9. Reads with weak V/J assignments (E-value above 1e-6), missing CDR3, stop codons, out-of-frame junctions, or ambiguous translated residues were removed. V3J clonotypes were defined by identical inferred V gene, J gene, and CDR3 amino acid sequence. Percentage overlap between repertoires was calculated by dividing the number of shared unique clonotypes by the size of the smaller repertoire. RTK rarefaction, the Chao1 estimator, and Recon v2.1 estimates of unobserved clonotypes were used to assess repertoire richness. OLGA was used to compute generation probabilities for all TCRbeta clonotypes that the gDNA method yielded from several donors. Drawn from immuneACCESS, this table holds only the in-frame rearrangements with V and J called that TCRdb kept. Clones are partly lost; checked studies trace under half to an unresolved V gene and leave the rest unexplained. The V and J calls and clone size are taken from that table; D and trimming were inferred from the DNA. This sample comprises about 1.5 million clones, approximately 98% of them detected only once. The ten largest account for 0.45% of the sample.

The rearranged chain carries TRBV28 and TRBJ1-4; the D gene is perhaps TRBD1, from 5 matching bases. Material: naive CD4+ T cells sorted from blood. The cell subset or site label here, explained by the study, means: CD45RA+ positively selected. The clonotype originates from a young man in good health. The DNA reads TGTGCCAGCAGTTCCCCCGCTGGCAGGGATGAAAAACTGTTTTTT. Its protein product is CASSSPAGRDEKLFF. The full variable domain, with segments outside the CDR3 supplied by the reference TRBV28 and TRBJ1-4 proteins, appears as DVKVTQSSRYLVKRTGEKVFLECVQDMDHENMFWYRQDPGLGLRLIYFSYDVKMKEKGDIPEGYSVSREKKERFSLILESASTNQTSMYLCASSSPAGRDEKLFFGSGTQLSVL.